This T cell receptor (beta chain) was sequenced for a study of blood T cell repertoires in COVID-19. Germline-derived CDR1 and CDR2 are SGHRS and YFSETQ. V gave up 2 bases and J gave up 4 bases; unmatched junction bases: 0. The CDR3 consists of 13 residues. Per the authors' pipeline: Researchers report that nucleated cell counts were estimated from reference gene primer amplification. TCRdb's copy holds only in-frame clones and misses some; the assay was immunoSEQ multiplex PCR. V and J calls and clone size are copied from that table; D and trimming were computed from the DNA. Of about 92,000 clones in the sample, 75% to 90% are singletons; the top ten hold 16%.

V is TRBV5-1 and J is TRBJ2-1, with 7 nucleotides matching TRBD2. Sequenced: peripheral blood. The receptor's source is a woman over 75 with active or convalescent COVID-19. CDR3 region: CASSFGGYNEQFF. The CDR3 DNA reads TGCGCCAGCAGCTTCGGGGGGTACAATGAGCAGTTCTTC.